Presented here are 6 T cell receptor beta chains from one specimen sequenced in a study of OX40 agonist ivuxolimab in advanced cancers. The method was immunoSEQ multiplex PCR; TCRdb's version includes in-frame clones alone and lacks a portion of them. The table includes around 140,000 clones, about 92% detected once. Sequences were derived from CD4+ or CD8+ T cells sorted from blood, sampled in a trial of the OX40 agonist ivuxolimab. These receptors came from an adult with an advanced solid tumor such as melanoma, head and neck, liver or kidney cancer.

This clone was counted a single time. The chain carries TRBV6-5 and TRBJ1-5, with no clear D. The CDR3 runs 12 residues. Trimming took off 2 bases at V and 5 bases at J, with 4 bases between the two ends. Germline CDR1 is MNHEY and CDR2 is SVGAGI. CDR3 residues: CASSYKDQPQHF. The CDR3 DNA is TGTGCCAGCAGTTACAAGGATCAGCCCCAGCATTTT.

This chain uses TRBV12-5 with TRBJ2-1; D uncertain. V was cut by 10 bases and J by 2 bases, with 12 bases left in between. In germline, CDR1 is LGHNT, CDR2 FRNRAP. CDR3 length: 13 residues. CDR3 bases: TGTGCTACCCGCTCCGGAGCCTACAATGAGCAGTTCTTC. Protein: CATRSGAYNEQFF.

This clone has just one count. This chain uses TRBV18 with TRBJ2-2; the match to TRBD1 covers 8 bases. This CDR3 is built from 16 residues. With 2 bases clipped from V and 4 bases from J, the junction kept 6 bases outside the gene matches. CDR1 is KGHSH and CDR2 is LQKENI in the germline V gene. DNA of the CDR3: TGTGCCAGCTCACCAAACCCGACAGGGGCCACCGGGGAGCTGTTTTTT. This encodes CASSPNPTGATGELFF.

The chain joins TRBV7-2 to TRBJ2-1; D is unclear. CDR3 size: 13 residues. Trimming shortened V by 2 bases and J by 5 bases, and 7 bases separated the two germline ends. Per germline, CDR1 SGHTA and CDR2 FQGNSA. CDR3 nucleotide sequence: TGTGCCAGCAGCTTAAGCCGCGACAATGAGCAGTTCTTC. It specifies CASSLSRDNEQFF. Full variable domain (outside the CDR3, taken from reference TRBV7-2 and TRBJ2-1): GAGVSQSPSNKVTEKGKDVELRCDPISGHTALYWYRQSLGQGLEFLIYFQGNSAPDKSGLPSDRFSAERTGGSVSTLTIQRTQQEDSAVYLCASSLSRDNEQFFGPGTRLTVL.

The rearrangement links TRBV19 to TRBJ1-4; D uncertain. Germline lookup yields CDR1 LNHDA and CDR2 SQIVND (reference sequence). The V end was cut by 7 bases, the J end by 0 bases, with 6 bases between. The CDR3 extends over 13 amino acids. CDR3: CASMTSTNEKLFF. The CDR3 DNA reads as TGTGCCAGTATGACGTCAACTAATGAAAAACTGTTTTTT.

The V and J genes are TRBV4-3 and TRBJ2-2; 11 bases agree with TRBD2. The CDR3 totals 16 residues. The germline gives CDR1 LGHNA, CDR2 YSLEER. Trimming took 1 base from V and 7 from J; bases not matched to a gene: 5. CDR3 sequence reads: CASSQALAGVGGELFF. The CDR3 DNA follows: TGCGCCAGCAGCCAAGCACTAGCGGGAGTAGGCGGGGAGCTGTTTTTT.